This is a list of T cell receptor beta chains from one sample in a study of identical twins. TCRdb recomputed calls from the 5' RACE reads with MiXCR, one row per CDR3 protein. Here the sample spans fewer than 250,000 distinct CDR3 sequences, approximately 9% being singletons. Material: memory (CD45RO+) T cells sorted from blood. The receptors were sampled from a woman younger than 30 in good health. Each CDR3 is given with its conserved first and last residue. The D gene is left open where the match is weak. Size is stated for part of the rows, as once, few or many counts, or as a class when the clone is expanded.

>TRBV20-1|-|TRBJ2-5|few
CSVPNGETQYF
TGCAGTGTCCCGAACGGGGAGACCCAGTACTTC
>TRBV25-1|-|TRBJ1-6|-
CASSGLLNSPLHF
TGTGCCAGCAGTGGGCTACTAAATTCACCCCTCCACTTT
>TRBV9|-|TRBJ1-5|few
CASSEGPNQPQHF
TGTGCCAGCAGCGAGGGTCCCAATCAGCCCCAGCATTTT
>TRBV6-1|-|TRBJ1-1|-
CASRFNGGRGEAFF
TGTGCCAGCAGATTCAACGGAGGACGGGGTGAAGCTTTCTTT
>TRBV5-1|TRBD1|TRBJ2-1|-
CASSLIGTGYNEQFF
TGCGCCAGCAGCTTGATAGGGACAGGGTACAATGAGCAGTTCTTC
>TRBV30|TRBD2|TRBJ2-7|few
CAWSAGGDYEQYF
TGTGCCTGGAGTGCCGGGGGGGACTACGAGCAGTACTTC
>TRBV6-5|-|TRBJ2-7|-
CASSYFGPTYEQYF
TGTGCCAGCAGTTACTTCGGCCCAACCTACGAGCAGTACTTC
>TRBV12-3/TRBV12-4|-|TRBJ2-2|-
CASSWGGRRTGELFF
TGTGCCAGCAGTTGGGGTGGGCGGAGGACCGGGGAGCTGTTTTTT
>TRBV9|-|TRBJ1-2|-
CASGSLRGGGYTF
TGTGCCAGCGGATCCCTTAGGGGCGGTGGCTACACCTTC
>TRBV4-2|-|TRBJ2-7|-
CASSQVSAGYEQYF
TGTGCCAGCAGCCAAGTGTCGGCAGGCTACGAGCAGTACTTC
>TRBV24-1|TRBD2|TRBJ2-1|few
CATSDEREMNEQFF
TGTGCCACCAGTGATGAGCGGGAGATGAATGAGCAGTTCTTC
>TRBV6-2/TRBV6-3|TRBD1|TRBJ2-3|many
CASSGQGPTDTQYF
TGTGCCAGCAGTGGACAGGGACCCACAGATACGCAGTATTTT
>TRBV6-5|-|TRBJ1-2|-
CASSYSTGTVGYGYTF
TGTGCCAGCAGTTACTCTACTGGGACGGTGGGCTATGGCTACACCTTC
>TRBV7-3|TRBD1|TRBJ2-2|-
CASSRHGQGDGELFF
TGTGCCAGCAGCCGCCACGGACAGGGCGACGGGGAGCTGTTTTTT
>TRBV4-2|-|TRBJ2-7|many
CASSHRGVENEQYF
TGTGCCAGCAGCCACCGAGGAGTCGAGAACGAGCAGTACTTC
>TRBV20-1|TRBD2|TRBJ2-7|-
CSAFETGTSSYEQYF
TGCAGTGCTTTCGAAACCGGGACTAGCTCCTACGAGCAGTACTTC
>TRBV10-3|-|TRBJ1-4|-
CAISPQTNEKLFF
TGTGCCATCAGTCCCCAGACTAATGAAAAACTGTTTTTT
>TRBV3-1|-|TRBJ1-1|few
CASSHNTLVGTEAFF
TGTGCCAGCAGCCACAACACATTAGTAGGAACTGAAGCTTTCTTT
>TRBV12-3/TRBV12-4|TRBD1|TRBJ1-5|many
CASSLRTGGDQPQHF
TGTGCCAGCAGTTTACGGACAGGGGGCGATCAGCCCCAGCATTTT
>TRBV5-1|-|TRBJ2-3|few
CASSEGRLGSTDTQYF
TGCGCCAGCAGCGAGGGACGGCTGGGTAGCACAGATACGCAGTATTTT
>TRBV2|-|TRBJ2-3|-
CASSPKGTQYF
TGTGCCAGCAGCCCCAAGGGTACGCAGTATTTT
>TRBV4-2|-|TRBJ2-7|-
CASSPDSLCEQYF
TGTGCCAGCAGCCCCGACAGTCTCTGCGAGCAGTACTTC
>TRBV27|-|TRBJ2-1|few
CASSQGFRAYNEQFF
TGTGCCAGCAGTCAGGGCTTTAGGGCCTACAATGAGCAGTTCTTC
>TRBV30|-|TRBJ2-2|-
CAWSINPRNFGYDGELFF
TGTGCCTGGAGTATTAACCCCAGGAACTTCGGGTATGACGGGGAGCTGTTTTTT
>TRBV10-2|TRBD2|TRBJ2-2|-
CASVGHGGVTGELFF
TGCGCCAGCGTCGGTCACGGGGGGGTCACCGGGGAGCTGTTTTTT
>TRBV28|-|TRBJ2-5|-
CASNQNLAYQETQYF
TGTGCCAGCAACCAAAATCTAGCGTACCAAGAGACCCAGTACTTC
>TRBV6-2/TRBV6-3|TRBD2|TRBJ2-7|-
CASSYGRQGRLAGNPYEQYF
TGTGCCAGCAGTTACGGACGACAGGGGAGACTAGCGGGGAACCCCTACGAGCAGTACTTC
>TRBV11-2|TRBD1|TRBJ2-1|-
CASSHGQGTIEQFF
TGTGCCAGCAGCCACGGACAGGGAACGATTGAGCAGTTCTTC
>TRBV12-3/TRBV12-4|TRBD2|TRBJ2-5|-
CASSLNPSGNFRVTQYF
TGTGCCAGCAGTTTGAATCCCAGCGGGAACTTCCGGGTGACCCAGTACTTC
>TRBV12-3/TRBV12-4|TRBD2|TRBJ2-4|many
CAGPEPGLAYRYF
TGTGCCGGTCCCGAGCCGGGACTAGCATATAGGTACTTC
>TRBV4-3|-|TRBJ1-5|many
CASSQDPGQPQHF
TGCGCCAGCAGCCAAGATCCCGGTCAGCCCCAGCATTTT